These 8 T cell receptor beta chains came from one sample sequenced in a study of shared clonotypes between healthy human individuals (dated by TCRdb to about 2020). The library was obtained by the immunoSEQ multiplex PCR assay. What TCRdb holds here is the immuneACCESS table cut down to in-frame rearrangements. Part of the clones is not present; checked against another copy, under half of the missing clones reflect an unresolved V gene, and the others are unexplained. The sample table contains roughly 1,600,000 clones; only one count was recorded for about 98.5% of them. 0.36% of the sample is held by the ten biggest clonotypes. The sample consisted of naive CD4+ T cells sorted from blood. Reading the label with the study, this specimen's cell subset or site is: CD45RA+ positively selected. The receptors were gathered from a man aged 25 to 40 in good health.

The chain is built from TRBV5-1 and TRBJ2-5, with D perhaps TRBD1 (5 bases). The V gene lost 1 base and the J gene lost 5 bases, with 21 bases spanning the gap. Germline V gene lookup returns CDR1 SGHRS and CDR2 YFSETQ. The length of the CDR3 is 17 residues. The chain's CDR3 is CASSLLGMLGAAETQYF. The CDR3 coding sequence is TGCGCCAGCAGCTTGCTAGGCATGTTAGGGGCAGCGGAGACCCAGTACTTC.

CDR3 sequence reads: CASSLLTGSYEQYF. The CDR3 DNA sequence: TGTGCCAGCAGTTTACTTACAGGGAGCTACGAGCAGTACTTC. This sequence joins TRBV28 and TRBJ2-7, with D perhaps TRBD1 (6 bases). Trimming removed 2 bases at V and 3 bases at J, with 11 bases between. The germline V gene has CDR1 MDHEN and CDR2 SYDVKM. This CDR3 is 14 amino acids long.

The V gene is TRBV7-2, the J gene TRBJ2-1, with TRBD2 matching over 7 bases. The CDR3 length is 15 residues. V lost 8 bases to trimming and J lost 9 bases; unmatched junction nucleotides: 16. Per the germline V gene, CDR1 is SGHTA and CDR2 is FQGNSA. The CDR3 DNA reads as TGTGCCAGCGGCCCTAGCGGTCCCGGAAAGGGTGAGCAGTTCTTC. Protein: CASGPSGPGKGEQFF.

V gene TRBV19 combines with J gene TRBJ2-5; D not resolved. The CDR3 runs 13 residues. Germline loops: CDR1 LNHDA, CDR2 SQIVND (reference sequence). The germline V and J ends were trimmed by 5 bases and 1 base, with 8 bases remaining between them. CDR3: CASSRSLQETQYF. As DNA, the CDR3 is TGTGCCAGTAGTCGCAGTCTCCAAGAGACCCAGTACTTC.

The chain uses TRBV4-3 and TRBJ1-1; D not certain. Trimming left V 4 bases short and J 4 bases short, with 13 bases between. Germline V gene data show CDR1 as LGHNA and CDR2 as YSLEER. The CDR3 runs 14 residues. CDR3: CASSLDQEITEAFF. CDR3 nucleotide sequence: TGCGCCAGCAGCCTTGACCAGGAAATCACTGAAGCTTTCTTT.

V is TRBV5-5 and J is TRBJ2-2, with TRBD2 as a possible D gene (6 bases). Trimming shortened V by 4 bases and J by 1 base, and 14 bases separated the two germline ends. The CDR3 extends over 16 amino acids. Germline assignment: CDR1 SGHKS and CDR2 YYEKEE (reference sequence). The CDR3 region is CASSPGLPVNTGELFF. The CDR3 DNA reads as TGTGCCAGCAGCCCGGGACTTCCCGTGAACACCGGGGAGCTGTTTTTT.

V gene TRBV5-1 combines with J gene TRBJ2-4, with 8 bases identical to TRBD1. V lost 4 bases and J lost 8; bases outside the gene matches: 5. The CDR3 length is 13 residues. From germline, CDR1 is SGHRS and CDR2 YFSETQ. The CDR3 sequence is CASSRTGMDIQYF. The CDR3 DNA reads TGCGCCAGCAGCCGGACAGGGATGGACATTCAGTACTTC.

The gene calls are TRBV5-1 and TRBJ2-1; D gene uncertain. This CDR3 contains 13 residues. The germline V and J ends were trimmed by 0 bases and 5 bases, with 6 bases remaining between them. Per germline, CDR1 SGHRS and CDR2 YFSETQ. The CDR3 nucleotides read TGCGCCAGCAGCTTGGTCGTCAACAATGAGCAGTTCTTC. This translates into CASSLVVNNEQFF. The whole variable domain, filled in from reference TRBV5-1 and TRBJ2-1, reads KAGVTQTPRYLIKTRGQQVTLSCSPISGHRSVSWYQQTPGQGLQFLFEYFSETQRNKGNFPGRFSGRQFSNSRSEMNVSTLELGDSALYLCASSLVVNNEQFFGPGTRLTVL.